These 12 T cell receptor beta chains share one sample of origin, sequenced in a study of T cell responses to AZD1222 COVID-19 vaccine. TCRdb keeps only in-frame clones here, not all; method: immunoSEQ multiplex PCR. This sample has under 170,000 clones, with about 92% found just once. The sequences come from peripheral blood, collected 28 days after the second AZD1222 dose. These receptors all come from an adult who received the AZD1222 COVID-19 vaccine.

This clone was found once. The chain joins TRBV7-9 to TRBJ1-4; 10 nucleotides agree with TRBD1. CDR1 SEHNR and CDR2 FQNEAQ come from the germline V gene (reference sequence). Trimming removed 5 bases from V and 7 bases from J; junction bases left unmatched: 4. The CDR3 covers 14 residues. This CDR3 reads CASSGTGEGEKLFF. The CDR3 coding sequence is TGTGCCAGCAGCGGGACAGGGGAGGGTGAAAAACTGTTTTTT.

The chain has TRBV15 and TRBJ1-1; D unclear. CDR1 is LNHNV, CDR2 YYDKDF, per germline (reference sequence). The CDR3 loop spans 14 amino acids. The V end lost 5 bases, the J end lost 1 base, and 11 bases lay between the germline ends. CDR3 DNA sequence: TGTGCCACCAGCCTAGGCGGGAAGAACACTGAAGCTTTCTTT. Its translation is CATSLGGKNTEAFF.

V gene TRBV4-1 combines with J gene TRBJ1-4, with D maybe TRBD1 (6 bases). CDR1 and CDR2 from the germline V gene are MGHRA and YSYEKL. The CDR3 consists of 15 residues. V shed 3 bases and J shed 3 bases, with 11 bases lying between them. The CDR3 spells CASSQRGAANEKLFF. As DNA, the CDR3 is TGCGCCAGCAGCCAGAGGGGGGCCGCTAATGAAAAACTGTTTTTT.

This clone has only one observation. The rearrangement joins TRBV28 to TRBJ2-5; 7 bases line up with TRBD1. There are 21 residues in the CDR3. V lost 3 bases, J lost 5 bases, and 27 bases stayed unmatched. From germline, CDR1 is MDHEN and CDR2 SYDVKM. In DNA form, the CDR3 reads TGTGCCAGCAGTTTTTTTACCTACAGGGGAATACGTGGCGACCGCACGGAGACCCAGTACTTC. It yields the protein CASSFFTYRGIRGDRTETQYF.

The chain recombines TRBV5-6 with TRBJ1-2; D gene unclear. Germline V gene data show CDR1 as SGHDT and CDR2 as YYEEEE. The CDR3 totals 15 residues. The ends were cut back, 0 bases at V and 2 bases at J, with 11 bases in the middle. The chain's CDR3 is CASSLAFTGNYGYTF. The CDR3 DNA follows: TGTGCCAGCAGCTTGGCCTTCACCGGAAACTATGGCTACACCTTC.

The chain couples TRBV5-1 to TRBJ1-2, with D unclear. Germline CDR1 SGHRS, CDR2 YFSETQ. V lost 5 bases, J lost 5 bases, and 19 bases lay in between. The CDR3 is 15 amino acids. CDR3: CASSRSLGSQYGYTF. DNA for the CDR3: TGCGCCAGCAGTAGGAGTCTGGGTTCTCAGTATGGCTACACCTTC.

In its sample, this clone was seen once. The chain has TRBV7-2 and TRBJ2-5; a possible D gene is TRBD1 (5 bases). V lost 1 base, J lost 5 bases, and 14 bases lay in between. The CDR3 has 15 residues. Germline assignment: CDR1 SGHTA and CDR2 FQGNSA. CDR3 protein: CASSLEGQGWETQYF. The CDR3 DNA is TGTGCCAGCAGCTTAGAAGGGCAGGGTTGGGAGACCCAGTACTTC. The full variable domain, completed using reference TRBV7-2 and TRBJ2-5, is GAGVSQSPSNKVTEKGKDVELRCDPISGHTALYWYRQSLGQGLEFLIYFQGNSAPDKSGLPSDRFSAERTGGSVSTLTIQRTQQEDSAVYLCASSLEGQGWETQYFGPGTRLLVL.

This clone was seen a handful of times. The rearrangement joins TRBV25-1 to TRBJ2-2; D may be TRBD1 or TRBD2 (5 bases each). There are 15 residues in the CDR3. CDR1 is MGHDK and CDR2 is SYGVNS in the germline V gene. Trimming took off 2 bases at V and 7 bases at J, with 14 bases between the two ends. Here the CDR3 DNA reads TGTGCCAGCAGTGAACTAGCAAGTCAGGGCGGGGAGCTGTTTTTT. It translates to CASSELASQGGELFF.

This clone was counted a single time. This chain connects TRBV7-9 to TRBJ1-4, with unresolved D. Trimming pared 1 base from V and 0 bases from J, leaving 3 bases between. This CDR3 spans 14 amino acids. CDR1 SEHNR and CDR2 FQNEAQ come from the germline V gene (reference sequence). The CDR3 DNA sequence: TGTGCCAGCAGCTTAGACGCAACTAATGAAAAACTGTTTTTT. It is translated as CASSLDATNEKLFF.

The V and J genes are TRBV2 and TRBJ1-2, with D perhaps matching TRBD1 (6 bases). The V gene lost 8 bases and the J gene lost 4 bases, with 17 bases spanning the gap. CDR1 and CDR2 (germline): SNHLY, FYNNEI. This CDR3 is built from 14 residues. CDR3 coding DNA: TGTGCCAGCCATGGTGACGGGACACCCTATGGCTACACCTTC. As protein: CASHGDGTPYGYTF.

The chain employs TRBV19 and TRBJ1-2; TRBD1 is a possible D gene (6 bases). The CDR3 runs to 13 residues. Trimming took off 6 bases at V and 4 bases at J, with 12 bases between the two ends. CDR1 is LNHDA and CDR2 is SQIVND in the germline V gene (reference sequence). The CDR3 region is CASRRGTSYGYTF. For the CDR3, the DNA is TGTGCCAGTAGAAGGGGGACATCCTATGGCTACACCTTC.

J is TRBJ2-1 and V is TRBV29-1; a possible D gene is TRBD1 (6 bases). There are 10 residues in the CDR3. The germline CDR1 and CDR2 sequences are SQVTM and ANQGSEA. This chain's CDR3 is CTTGSNEQFF. The CDR3 bases are TGCACTACAGGGAGCAATGAGCAGTTCTTC.